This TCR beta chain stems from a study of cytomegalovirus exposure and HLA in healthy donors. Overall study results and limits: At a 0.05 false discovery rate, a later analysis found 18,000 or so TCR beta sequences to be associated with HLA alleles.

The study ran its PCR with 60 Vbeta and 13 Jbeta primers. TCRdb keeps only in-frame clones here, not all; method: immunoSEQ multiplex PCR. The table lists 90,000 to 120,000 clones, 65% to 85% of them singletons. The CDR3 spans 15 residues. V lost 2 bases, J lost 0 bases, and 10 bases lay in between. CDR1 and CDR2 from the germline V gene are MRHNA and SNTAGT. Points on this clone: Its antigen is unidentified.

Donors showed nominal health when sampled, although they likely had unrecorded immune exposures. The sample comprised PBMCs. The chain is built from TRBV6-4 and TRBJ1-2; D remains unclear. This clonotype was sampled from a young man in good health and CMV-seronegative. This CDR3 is CASSDLAGANYGYTF. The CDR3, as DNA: TGTGCCAGCAGTGACCTCGCCGGAGCTAACTATGGCTACACCTTC.